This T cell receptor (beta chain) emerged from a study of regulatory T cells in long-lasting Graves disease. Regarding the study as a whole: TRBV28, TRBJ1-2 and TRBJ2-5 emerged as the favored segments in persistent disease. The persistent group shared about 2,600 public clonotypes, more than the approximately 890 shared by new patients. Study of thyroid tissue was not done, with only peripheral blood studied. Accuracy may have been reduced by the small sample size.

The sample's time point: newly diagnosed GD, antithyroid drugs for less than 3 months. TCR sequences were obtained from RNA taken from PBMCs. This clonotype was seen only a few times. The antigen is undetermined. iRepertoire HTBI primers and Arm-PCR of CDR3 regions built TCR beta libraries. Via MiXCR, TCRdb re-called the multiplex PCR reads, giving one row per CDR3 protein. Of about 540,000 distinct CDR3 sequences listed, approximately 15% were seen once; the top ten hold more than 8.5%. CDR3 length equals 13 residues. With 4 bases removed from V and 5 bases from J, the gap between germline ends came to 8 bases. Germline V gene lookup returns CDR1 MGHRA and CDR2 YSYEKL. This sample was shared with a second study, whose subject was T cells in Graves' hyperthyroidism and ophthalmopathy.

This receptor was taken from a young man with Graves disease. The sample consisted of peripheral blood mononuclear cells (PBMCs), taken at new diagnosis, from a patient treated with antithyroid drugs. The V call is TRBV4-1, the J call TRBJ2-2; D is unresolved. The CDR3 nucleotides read TGCGCCAGCAGCCGCTTAATTACCGGGGAGCTGTTTTTT. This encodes CASSRLITGELFF.